Shown below are 7 T cell receptor beta chains from a single sample sequenced in a study of T-cell memory formation after mild COVID-19 (dated by TCRdb to the early 2020s). Library generation was performed with 5' RACE. Instrument used: Illumina NovaSeq 6000. TCRdb redid the processing of the public reads, applying fastp at Q25 and MiXCR, and retained in-frame beta chains. Rows merge per CDR3 protein into single entries with the most common DNA and genes. The sample table records roughly 380,000 distinct CDR3 sequences; around 27% of these occur just once. Roughly 14% of the sample is in the top ten clones. The sequenced material came from PBMCs or a T cell subset sorted from them (not recorded which). The receptors were sampled from an adult woman who had mild COVID-19 (a few samples of this study predate the infection). The sample titles of this study are shuffled in the database, so cell type and time point are left out; the donor was told from shared clones.

The chain recombines TRBV6-5 with TRBJ2-7; D is perhaps TRBD1 (5 bases). Per germline, CDR1 MNHEY and CDR2 SVGAGI. V lost 2 bases and J lost 3, with 8 bases in between. CDR3 length: 13 residues. This CDR3 is CASSYRGFYEQYF. The CDR3 region has the DNA TGTGCCAGCAGTTACAGGGGTTTCTACGAGCAGTACTTC.

The rearrangement links TRBV24-1 to TRBJ2-7, with D possibly being TRBD1 (6 bases). The CDR3 covers 13 residues. Looked up from germline, CDR1 is KGHDR and CDR2 is SFDVKD. V was cut by 2 bases and J by 7 bases, with 11 bases left in between. Written as DNA, the CDR3 is TGTGCCACCAGTGATTCCAGGGGTGGTGAGCAGTACTTC. This gives the protein CATSDSRGGEQYF.

This clonotype was observed a few times. The rearrangement joins TRBV6-5 to TRBJ2-7; 10 bases fit TRBD1. CDR3 length equals 13 residues. Losses at the gene ends were 9 bases for V and 4 bases for J; bases not matched to a gene: 6. Germline lookup yields CDR1 MNHEY and CDR2 SVGAGI. This CDR3 is CASPGTGDYEQYF. CDR3 bases: TGTGCCAGTCCAGGGACAGGGGATTACGAGCAGTACTTC.

V and J are TRBV4-1 and TRBJ2-3; 8 bases match TRBD2. The CDR3 spans 15 residues. The J segment lost 6 bases and the V segment lost 1 base, leaving 6 bases of the junction unmatched. CDR1 is MGHRA, CDR2 YSYEKL, per germline. CDR3 bases: TGCGCCAGCAGCCAAGTGGGTAGCGGGGCGGATACGCAGTATTTT. It yields the protein CASSQVGSGADTQYF.

The chain recombines TRBV7-2 with TRBJ2-7, with D possibly being TRBD2 (6 bases). Germline V lookup: CDR1 SGHTA, CDR2 FQGNSA. V was clipped by 3 bases and J by 0 bases, with 12 bases between them. The CDR3 consists of 15 residues. CDR3 in amino acids: CASSFFAGRSYEQYF. CDR3 DNA sequence: TGTGCCAGCAGCTTTTTCGCGGGACGCTCCTACGAGCAGTACTTC.

The chain links TRBV5-6 to TRBJ2-5; TRBD1 matches at 10 bases. The CDR3 loop spans 15 amino acids. From germline, CDR1 is SGHDT and CDR2 YYEEEE. J was trimmed by 5 bases and V by 4 bases; bases with no gene match: 8. CDR3 sequence (DNA): TGTGCCAGCAGCGACAGACAGGGGGCAGGGGAGACCCAGTACTTC. This encodes CASSDRQGAGETQYF. Drawing the rest from reference TRBV5-6 and TRBJ2-5, the complete variable domain is DAGVTQSPTHLIKTRGQQVTLRCSPKSGHDTVSWYQQALGQGPQFIFQYYEEEERQRGNFPDRFSGHQFPNYSSELNVNALLLGDSALYLCASSDRQGAGETQYFGPGTRLLVL.

This chain links TRBV18 with TRBJ2-3; D is possibly TRBD2 (6 bases). V lost 3 bases and J lost 4, with 11 bases in between. The V gene's germline CDR1 is KGHSH and CDR2 LQKENI. This CDR3 spans 14 amino acids. The CDR3 sequence is CASSPTGDPDTQYF. CDR3 bases: TGTGCCAGCTCACCGACGGGGGATCCAGATACGCAGTATTTT.